The 8 T cell receptor beta chains reported below all come from one sample, sequenced in a study of cytomegalovirus exposure and HLA in healthy donors. The PCR made use of 60 Vbeta and 13 Jbeta primers. This table comes from immunoSEQ multiplex PCR, and its TCRdb copy is limited to in-frame clones, with some not included. The table includes under 120,000 clones, roughly 70% detected once. What was sequenced was PBMCs. The receptors come from a man aged 40-55 years in good health and CMV-seropositive.

This chain joins TRBV19 and TRBJ2-2; 7 nucleotides align to TRBD1. The CDR3 is made up of 15 amino acids. Germline CDR1 LNHDA, CDR2 SQIVND (reference sequence). V shed 5 bases and J 0 bases; nucleotides not matched to a gene: 3. CDR3 amino acids: CASSPGQTNTGELFF. CDR3 bases: TGTGCCAGTAGTCCGGGACAGACGAACACCGGGGAGCTGTTTTTT. Together with reference TRBV19 and TRBJ2-2, the CDR3 gives the full variable domain: DGGITQSPKYLFRKEGQNVTLSCEQNLNHDAMYWYRQDPGQGLRLIYYSQIVNDFQKGDIAEGYSVSREKKESFPLTVTSAQKNPTAFYLCASSPGQTNTGELFFGEGSRLTVL.

This clone has at least ten counts. The chain links TRBV6-1 to TRBJ1-4, with D tentatively TRBD1 (5 bases). V was cut by 6 bases and J by 11 bases, with 10 bases left in between. Per the germline V gene, CDR1 is MNHNS and CDR2 is SASEGT. There are 11 residues in the CDR3. CDR3 in DNA: TGTGCCAGCAGCGGGGGAGGGAAACTGTTTTTT. As protein: CASSGGGKLFF.

The V gene is TRBV6-1, the J gene TRBJ1-5; D ambiguous. The V and J ends lost 0 bases and 6 bases respectively, with 9 bases between them. The CDR3 is 14 amino acids. Germline CDR1 reads MNHNS; CDR2 reads SASEGT. The CDR3 reads CASSEARGFQPQHF. CDR3 sequence (DNA): TGTGCCAGCAGTGAAGCGCGAGGATTTCAGCCCCAGCATTTT.

V gene TRBV27 combines with J gene TRBJ2-5; 10 bases fit TRBD2. V dropped 5 bases and J dropped 6; count of bases not matched to a gene: 6. This CDR3 has 14 amino acids. CDR1 and CDR2 (germline): MNHEY, SMNVEV (reference sequence). CDR3 region: CASSPIAGGKTQYF. The CDR3, as DNA: TGTGCCAGCAGTCCGATAGCGGGAGGAAAGACCCAGTACTTC.

V and J are TRBV2 and TRBJ2-3; perhaps TRBD2 as D (6 bases). Trimming pared 6 bases from V and 11 bases from J, leaving 27 bases between. This CDR3 is 16 amino acids long. Germline V gene sequence: CDR1 SNHLY, CDR2 FYNNEI. The CDR3 DNA reads TGTGCCAGCAGGAGGGAGGCGGGCCAAAGCCCGTTTGAGCAGTATTTT. Translating it yields CASRREAGQSPFEQYF.

This chain connects TRBV19 to TRBJ1-2, with a possible D match to TRBD1 (5 bases). The CDR3 is made up of 14 amino acids. Germline CDR1 LNHDA, CDR2 SQIVND (reference sequence). Trimming took 6 bases from V and 4 from J, leaving 15 bases between them. Here the CDR3 DNA reads TGTGCCAGTAGCGACTTGCAGGGATCCTATGGCTACACCTTC. Protein product: CASSDLQGSYGYTF.

This clone has only a few counts. The chain couples TRBV9 to TRBJ2-5, with 8 bases lining up with TRBD2. Germline V gene lookup returns CDR1 SGDLS and CDR2 YYNGEE. V shed 3 bases, J shed 3 bases, and the junction held 13 bases outside the gene matches. The CDR3 has 17 residues. Here the CDR3 DNA reads TGTGCCAGCAGCGACCCACCGGGACTAGAATACGAAGAGACCCAGTACTTC. Its translation is CASSDPPGLEYEETQYF.

This chain links TRBV2 with TRBJ2-3, with 8 positions matching TRBD2. The CDR3 covers 15 residues. V trimming: 4 bases; J trimming: 3 bases; junction bases outside the gene matches: 6. CDR1 is SNHLY, CDR2 FYNNEI, per germline. The CDR3 DNA follows: TGTGCCAGCAGTGTCGGTACTAGCGGTACAGATACGCAGTATTTT. Translation gives CASSVGTSGTDTQYF.